Listed below are T cell receptor beta chains from one sample, sequenced in a study of a mutant IDH1 vaccine in newly diagnosed glioma. Generated by immunoSEQ multiplex PCR, the TCRdb table keeps only in-frame clones and is missing some. The table has under 65,000 clones, 80% seen once. What these receptors recognize is not known. Sample: PBMCs, taken from a glioma patient whose treatment included an IDH1 peptide vaccine. The receptors were sampled from a man aged 50 or older with glioma. The CDR3 runs from the conserved cysteine through the conserved F or W. The order of the fields is D gene, J gene, clone size, V gene, CDR3 length, CDR3 protein, CDR3 DNA. A D gene is named only where the DNA matches it firmly. The size entry is marked missing in some rows and otherwise reads once, few, many or a size class.

d_call: TRBD2; j_call: TRBJ2-7; clone_size: -; v_call: TRBV5-5; cdr3_length: 16; cdr3_aa: CASSPGLAGVYYEQYF; cdr3_nt: TGTGCCAGCAGCCCGGGACTAGCGGGAGTTTACTACGAGCAGTACTTC
d_call: TRBD1; j_call: TRBJ1-4; clone_size: -; v_call: TRBV7-2; cdr3_length: 15; cdr3_aa: CASSSGTGYGEKLFF; cdr3_nt: TGTGCCAGCAGTTCCGGGACAGGGTATGGTGAAAAACTGTTTTTT
d_call: -; j_call: TRBJ1-2; clone_size: -; v_call: TRBV7-8; cdr3_length: 13; cdr3_aa: CASSDGPGDRYTF; cdr3_nt: TGTGCCAGCAGTGATGGGCCGGGAGACCGCTACACCTTC
d_call: -; j_call: TRBJ1-5; clone_size: -; v_call: TRBV19; cdr3_length: 16; cdr3_aa: CASYGGGVYSNQPQHF; cdr3_nt: TGTGCCAGTTATGGTGGGGGGGTGTATAGCAATCAGCCCCAGCATTTT
d_call: -; j_call: TRBJ1-4; clone_size: -; v_call: TRBV4-1; cdr3_length: 14; cdr3_aa: CASSQGDGNEKLFF; cdr3_nt: TGCGCCAGCAGCCAAGGGGATGGTAATGAAAAACTGTTTTTT
d_call: -; j_call: TRBJ2-6; clone_size: -; v_call: TRBV14; cdr3_length: 15; cdr3_aa: CASSQGFTGANVLTF; cdr3_nt: TGTGCCAGCAGCCAGGGTTTTACTGGGGCCAACGTCCTGACTTTC
d_call: TRBD2; j_call: TRBJ2-1; clone_size: -; v_call: TRBV5-4; cdr3_length: 15; cdr3_aa: CASSLVASGKNEQFF; cdr3_nt: TGTGCCAGCAGCTTGGTCGCTAGCGGGAAGAATGAGCAGTTCTTC
d_call: -; j_call: TRBJ2-2; clone_size: -; v_call: TRBV6-5; cdr3_length: 15; cdr3_aa: CASSYSPANTGELFF; cdr3_nt: TGTGCCAGCAGTTACTCCCCTGCGAACACCGGGGAGCTGTTTTTT
d_call: -; j_call: TRBJ1-5; clone_size: -; v_call: TRBV6-5; cdr3_length: 13; cdr3_aa: CASSYGGGQPQHF; cdr3_nt: TGTGCCAGCAGTTACGGGGGGGGTCAGCCCCAGCATTTT
d_call: -; j_call: TRBJ2-5; clone_size: -; v_call: TRBV7-9; cdr3_length: 11; cdr3_aa: CASSPDETQYF; cdr3_nt: TGTGCCAGCAGCCCCGATGAGACCCAGTACTTC
d_call: TRBD1; j_call: TRBJ2-7; clone_size: -; v_call: TRBV5-1; cdr3_length: 16; cdr3_aa: CASSWAQLDRESQQYF; cdr3_nt: TGCGCCAGCAGCTGGGCCCAGTTGGACAGGGAATCTCAGCAGTACTTC
d_call: TRBD2; j_call: TRBJ2-5; clone_size: -; v_call: TRBV29-1; cdr3_length: 15; cdr3_aa: CSATPGLAGAETQYF; cdr3_nt: TGCAGCGCAACCCCGGGACTAGCGGGAGCAGAGACCCAGTACTTC
d_call: -; j_call: TRBJ2-5; clone_size: once; v_call: TRBV7-6; cdr3_length: 16; cdr3_aa: CASSPHGEGKLGTQYF; cdr3_nt: TGTGCCAGCAGCCCCCACGGTGAGGGGAAATTGGGGACCCAGTACTTC
d_call: -; j_call: TRBJ2-5; clone_size: -; v_call: TRBV6-1; cdr3_length: 14; cdr3_aa: CASSRSVTQETQYF; cdr3_nt: TGTGCCAGCAGTAGATCCGTTACCCAAGAGACCCAGTACTTC
d_call: -; j_call: TRBJ2-2; clone_size: -; v_call: TRBV19; cdr3_length: 14; cdr3_aa: CASERTVNTGELFF; cdr3_nt: TGTGCCAGTGAGCGGACAGTGAACACCGGGGAGCTGTTTTTT
d_call: TRBD1; j_call: TRBJ1-2; clone_size: -; v_call: TRBV19; cdr3_length: 12; cdr3_aa: CASSRQGRGYTF; cdr3_nt: TGTGCCAGTAGTAGACAGGGTCGCGGCTACACCTTC
d_call: TRBD2; j_call: TRBJ2-7; clone_size: -; v_call: TRBV6-1; cdr3_length: 14; cdr3_aa: CASSGAGVSYEQYF; cdr3_nt: TGTGCCAGCAGTGGAGCGGGAGTTTCCTACGAGCAGTACTTC
d_call: -; j_call: TRBJ2-3; clone_size: -; v_call: TRBV28; cdr3_length: 15; cdr3_aa: CASSTLSGLKGSQYF; cdr3_nt: TGTGCCAGCAGTACCCTTAGCGGCCTCAAGGGTTCGCAGTATTTT
d_call: -; j_call: TRBJ2-4; clone_size: -; v_call: TRBV4-3; cdr3_length: 15; cdr3_aa: CASSQDAGMENIQYF; cdr3_nt: TGCGCCAGCAGCCAAGATGCGGGGATGGAAAACATTCAGTACTTC
d_call: -; j_call: TRBJ2-5; clone_size: -; v_call: TRBV9; cdr3_length: 15; cdr3_aa: CASSLSGTPKETQYF; cdr3_nt: TGTGCCAGCAGCCTCAGCGGGACACCTAAAGAGACCCAGTACTTC
d_call: -; j_call: TRBJ2-5; clone_size: -; v_call: TRBV4-1; cdr3_length: 14; cdr3_aa: CASSQPNMGETQYF; cdr3_nt: TGCGCCAGCAGCCAACCGAATATGGGAGAGACCCAGTACTTC
d_call: -; j_call: TRBJ1-4; clone_size: -; v_call: TRBV19; cdr3_length: 20; cdr3_aa: CASSIDGPGTVGSTNEKLFF; cdr3_nt: TGTGCCAGTAGTATAGATGGGCCGGGGACGGTCGGATCAACTAATGAAAAACTGTTTTTT
d_call: -; j_call: TRBJ2-2; clone_size: -; v_call: TRBV29-1; cdr3_length: 13; cdr3_aa: CSVGRENTGELFF; cdr3_nt: TGCAGCGTTGGCCGGGAAAACACCGGGGAGCTGTTTTTT
d_call: -; j_call: TRBJ2-2; clone_size: -; v_call: TRBV5-1; cdr3_length: 16; cdr3_aa: CASSSPGGQNTGELFF; cdr3_nt: TGCGCCAGCAGCTCGCCGGGGGGACAGAACACCGGGGAGCTGTTTTTT
d_call: TRBD2; j_call: TRBJ2-1; clone_size: -; v_call: TRBV5-1; cdr3_length: 14; cdr3_aa: CASSWTSGSGEQFF; cdr3_nt: TGCGCCAGCAGCTGGACTAGCGGGAGTGGGGAGCAGTTCTTC
d_call: -; j_call: TRBJ1-1; clone_size: -; v_call: TRBV28; cdr3_length: 13; cdr3_aa: CASNGAWNTEAFF; cdr3_nt: TGTGCCAGCAACGGGGCTTGGAACACTGAAGCTTTCTTT
d_call: -; j_call: TRBJ1-1; clone_size: -; v_call: TRBV7-2; cdr3_length: 18; cdr3_aa: CASSLLPRGEFLNTEAFF; cdr3_nt: TGTGCCAGCAGCTTATTACCCAGGGGCGAATTCTTAAACACTGAAGCTTTCTTT
d_call: -; j_call: TRBJ2-1; clone_size: -; v_call: TRBV2; cdr3_length: 14; cdr3_aa: CASSQGRSYNEQFF; cdr3_nt: TGTGCCAGCAGCCAGGGTCGCTCCTACAATGAGCAGTTCTTC
d_call: TRBD1; j_call: TRBJ2-7; clone_size: once; v_call: TRBV6-6; cdr3_length: 15; cdr3_aa: CASSYNRGPDYEQYF; cdr3_nt: TGTGCCAGCAGTTACAACAGGGGTCCGGACTACGAGCAGTACTTC
d_call: TRBD1; j_call: TRBJ2-1; clone_size: medium-sized; v_call: TRBV28; cdr3_length: 14; cdr3_aa: CASSRTGIIYEQFF; cdr3_nt: TGTGCCAGCAGTCGGACAGGGATTATCTATGAGCAGTTCTTC
d_call: -; j_call: TRBJ1-1; clone_size: -; v_call: TRBV12-1; cdr3_length: 15; cdr3_aa: CASASAGQGWTEAFF; cdr3_nt: TGTGCCAGCGCCTCTGCCGGGCAGGGTTGGACTGAAGCTTTCTTT
d_call: TRBD1; j_call: TRBJ2-7; clone_size: -; v_call: TRBV28; cdr3_length: 17; cdr3_aa: CASSSPRVGQGGYEQYF; cdr3_nt: TGTGCCAGCAGCTCACCGCGGGTAGGACAGGGGGGGTACGAGCAGTACTTC
d_call: TRBD2; j_call: TRBJ2-5; clone_size: -; v_call: TRBV5-6; cdr3_length: 17; cdr3_aa: CASSPGLAGREEETQYF; cdr3_nt: TGTGCCAGCAGCCCGGGACTAGCGGGGAGGGAGGAAGAGACCCAGTACTTC
d_call: TRBD1; j_call: TRBJ1-1; clone_size: -; v_call: TRBV4-3; cdr3_length: 15; cdr3_aa: CASSRDSWMNTEAFF; cdr3_nt: TGCGCCAGCAGCCGGGACAGCTGGATGAACACTGAAGCTTTCTTT
d_call: -; j_call: TRBJ2-2; clone_size: -; v_call: TRBV6-6; cdr3_length: 13; cdr3_aa: CAIPGLLAGELFF; cdr3_nt: TGTGCCATTCCGGGACTTCTAGCGGGGGAGCTGTTTTTT
d_call: TRBD1; j_call: TRBJ2-1; clone_size: few; v_call: TRBV5-1; cdr3_length: 14; cdr3_aa: CASSSGTGDNEQFF; cdr3_nt: TGCGCCAGCAGCTCCGGGACAGGCGACAATGAGCAGTTCTTC
d_call: TRBD1; j_call: TRBJ1-5; clone_size: -; v_call: TRBV7-8; cdr3_length: 15; cdr3_aa: CASSNDRGGNQPQHF; cdr3_nt: TGTGCCAGCAGCAACGACAGGGGGGGAAATCAGCCCCAGCATTTT
d_call: -; j_call: TRBJ2-7; clone_size: -; v_call: TRBV12-2; cdr3_length: 17; cdr3_aa: CASRLHHRQGISYEQYF; cdr3_nt: TGTGCAAGTCGCTTACATCATAGACAGGGAATTTCCTACGAGCAGTACTTC
d_call: -; j_call: TRBJ1-4; clone_size: -; v_call: TRBV7-2; cdr3_length: 13; cdr3_aa: CASSLDRDEKLFF; cdr3_nt: TGTGCCAGCAGCTTAGACAGGGATGAAAAACTGTTTTTT
d_call: -; j_call: TRBJ2-3; clone_size: -; v_call: TRBV1; cdr3_length: 14; cdr3_aa: CTSSQDLGGNTQYF; cdr3_nt: TGCACCAGCAGCCAAGATCTCGGAGGCAATACGCAGTATTTT
d_call: TRBD1; j_call: TRBJ2-5; clone_size: -; v_call: TRBV18; cdr3_length: 14; cdr3_aa: CASSRTGGQETQYF; cdr3_nt: TGTGCCAGCTCGCGGACAGGGGGCCAAGAGACCCAGTACTTC